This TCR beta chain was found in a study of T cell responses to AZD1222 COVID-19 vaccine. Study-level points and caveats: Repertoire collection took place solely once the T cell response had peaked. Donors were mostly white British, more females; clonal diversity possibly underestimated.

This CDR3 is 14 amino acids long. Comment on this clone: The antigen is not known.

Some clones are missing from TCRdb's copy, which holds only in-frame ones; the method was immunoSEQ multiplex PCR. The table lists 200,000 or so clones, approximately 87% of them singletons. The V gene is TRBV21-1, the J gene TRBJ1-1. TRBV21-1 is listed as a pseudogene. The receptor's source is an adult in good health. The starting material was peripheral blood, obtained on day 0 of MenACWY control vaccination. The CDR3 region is CASPDPGMNTEAFF. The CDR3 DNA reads TGTGCCAGCCCCGACCCTGGTATGAACACTGAAGCTTTCTTT.